This T cell receptor beta chain was identified during a study of early T cells in non-severe SARS-CoV-2 infection (dated by TCRdb to the early 2020s). Regarding the research as a whole: Because TCR sequencing relied on bulk RNA taken from unsorted whole blood, pairing of alpha and beta chains was not possible.

This clonotype was detected only a few times. This clone's antigen is unknown. Base qualities are not provided; no much larger clone lies one nucleotide away. Results and caveats for the whole study, not just this receptor: VDJdb matching was skewed toward anti-spike CD8 responses, so virus-specific expansions were likely underestimated and private and CD4 specificities were missed.

The method was 5' RACE. The listed sequencing device is NextSeq 500. Unique molecular identifiers were attached to individual cDNA molecules in the TCR library protocol so that sequencing error and PCR bias could be corrected. Both TCR alpha and beta chains were sequenced, and tight co-correlation was observed between alpha and beta sequence abundances in each sample. On the authors' methods: Decombinator V4 was used to annotate the V gene, J gene and CDR3 of the TCR sequences. TCRs were defined as expanded if a significant change between any two time points was detected under a Poisson model with p below 0.0001. Abundances of TCRs were expressed as counts per million after normalisation to the total number of TCRs sequenced in each sample. A search of VDJdb, accessed on 1 November 2021, was run for TCRs annotated to CMV, EBV and SARS-CoV-2, with TCRs annotated for multiple antigens excluded. TCRdb trimmed public reads at Q25 via fastp, called clones via MiXCR and kept in-frame beta chains. Each CDR3 protein gets just one entry, which takes the most common genes and DNA from the rows behind it. The V and J calls and clone size are TCRdb's, not the authors'. A total of 85,000 to 95,000 distinct CDR3 sequences appear in this sample, 16% of them only once. Around 5% of the sample is taken by the ten largest.

A case-control design nested within a healthcare worker cohort in London, UK, was used, with weekly nasopharyngeal swab PCR tests and blood sampling performed. Healthcare workers were recruited during the week of the UK lockdown, between 23 and 31 March 2020, and followed weekly for up to about 15 weeks. The input for sequencing was whole blood, taken at baseline. The TCR was taken from an adult who was a healthcare worker with PCR-confirmed SARS-CoV-2 infection or an uninfected control (not recorded which).

CDR3 loop: CASSEEPTASNSPLHF. The DNA is as follows: TGTGCCAGCAGTGAAGAACCGACAGCAAGTAATTCACCCCTCCACTTT. The chain is made from TRBV6-1 and TRBJ1-6, with TRBD1 perhaps the D gene, on 5 matching bases. The CDR3 goes from the cysteine to the phenylalanine over 16 residues. Only the CDR3 DNA stays, 48 bases, in frame from base 1. CDR1 is given as MNHNS and CDR2 as SASEGT, both from the germline V gene. At the junction V is shortened by 1 base and J by 6 bases, with 13 bases in between.